These 8 T cell receptor beta chains originate from one sample sequenced in a study of beta chain features in type 1 diabetes. These receptors have no identified antigens. Of the isolated RNA, all was reverse transcribed, and so the sequenced material was expressed TCRB transcripts. The table came from immunoSEQ multiplex PCR; TCRdb's copy has only in-frame clones and leaves some out. Counted here are roughly 280,000 clones, 24% occurring once; the ten biggest clones make up over 0.01%. Notes on the study in general: Moderate yet significant TCRB CDR3 shortening was seen in Type 1 diabetes patients in all four CD4+ subsets.

Material: naive CD4+ T cells from blood. Receptor source: a woman aged 25 to 45 with type 1 diabetes.

The chain uses TRBV9 and TRBJ2-1, with TRBD2 matching over 13 bases. Germline loops: CDR1 SGDLS, CDR2 YYNGEE. Unmatched junction bases numbered 7, after V lost 1 base and J lost 9 bases. This CDR3 comprises 16 residues. Here the CDR3 DNA reads TGTGCCAGCAGCGTATCAACTAGCGGGAGGGCCAGTGAGCAGTTCTTC. Its translation is CASSVSTSGRASEQFF. The variable domain in full, with the rest retrieved from reference TRBV9 and TRBJ2-1, is DSGVTQTPKHLITATGQRVTLRCSPRSGDLSVYWYQQSLDQGLQFLIQYYNGEERAKGNILERFSAQQFPDLHSELNLSSLELGDSALYFCASSVSTSGRASEQFFGPGTRLTVL.

This clone was seen once. The chain combines TRBV29-1 with TRBJ1-1; D gene ambiguous. The germline V gene encodes CDR1 SQVTM and CDR2 ANQGSEA. Trimming took off 0 bases at V and 6 bases at J, with 11 bases between the two ends. CDR3 length: 13 amino acids. The CDR3 nucleotides read TGCAGCGTTGAAGATCAAATAGGAGCTGAAGCTTTCTTT. It translates to CSVEDQIGAEAFF.

This clone was counted between two and nine times. The chain carries TRBV6-5 and TRBJ1-2; D call uncertain. Looked up from germline, CDR1 is MNHEY and CDR2 is SVGAGI. The CDR3 is made up of 9 amino acids. The V end lost 9 bases, the J end lost 5 bases, and 4 bases lay between the germline ends. This CDR3 reads CAREYGYTF. The CDR3 DNA follows: TGTGCCAGAGAGTATGGCTACACCTTC.

This clone has more than one count but fewer than ten. V is TRBV5-4 and J is TRBJ2-5; TRBD2 agrees at 7 bases. This CDR3 has 15 residues. V lost 0 bases, J lost 1 base, and 3 bases stayed unmatched. The germline gives CDR1 SGHNT, CDR2 YYREEE (reference sequence). The CDR3 bases are TGTGCCAGCAGCTTGGTGTCGGGAGGCCAAGAGACCCAGTACTTC. It translates to CASSLVSGGQETQYF. The full variable domain, in which reference TRBV5-4 and TRBJ2-5 provide the parts outside the CDR3, is ETGVTQSPTHLIKTRGQQVTLRCSSQSGHNTVSWYQQALGQGPQFIFQYYREEENGRGNFPPRFSGLQFPNYSSELNVNALELDDSALYLCASSLVSGGQETQYFGPGTRLLVL.

The chain links TRBV11-2 to TRBJ2-1; perhaps TRBD2 as D (6 bases). This CDR3 spans 16 amino acids. The ends were cut back, 1 base at V and 6 bases at J, with 16 bases in the middle. Germline V lookup: CDR1 SGHAT, CDR2 FQNNGV. CDR3 sequence reads: CASSLVASGQSNEQFF. The CDR3 coding sequence is TGTGCCAGCAGCTTAGTGGCGAGCGGGCAATCCAATGAGCAGTTCTTC.

V and J are TRBV28 and TRBJ2-7; TRBD2 agrees at 7 bases. Losses at the gene ends were 6 bases for V and 0 bases for J; bases not matched to a gene: 14. This CDR3 has 17 residues. Germline V gene lookup returns CDR1 MDHEN and CDR2 SYDVKM. This chain's CDR3 is CASSNLLRLASSYEQYF. The CDR3 nucleotides read TGTGCCAGCAGCAACCTCCTAAGACTAGCCAGCTCCTACGAGCAGTACTTC.

This chain connects TRBV19 to TRBJ1-5, with D possibly being TRBD1 (5 bases). CDR1 and CDR2 (germline): LNHDA, SQIVND (reference sequence). The CDR3 length is 14 residues. The ends were cut back, 5 bases at V and 7 bases at J, with 15 bases in the middle. CDR3 coding DNA: TGTGCCAGTAGTCGCGGACAAAGGAACCAGCCCCAGCATTTT. Translation: CASSRGQRNQPQHF.

This clone was detected only a few times. The chain couples TRBV30 to TRBJ1-5, with unresolved D. The ends were cut back, 3 bases at V and 0 bases at J, with 9 bases in the middle. The germline gives CDR1 GTSNPN, CDR2 SVGIG (reference sequence). The CDR3 covers 14 residues. CDR3 loop: CAWRLAGSNQPQHF. The CDR3 bases are TGTGCCTGGAGGCTAGCGGGTAGCAATCAGCCCCAGCATTTT.